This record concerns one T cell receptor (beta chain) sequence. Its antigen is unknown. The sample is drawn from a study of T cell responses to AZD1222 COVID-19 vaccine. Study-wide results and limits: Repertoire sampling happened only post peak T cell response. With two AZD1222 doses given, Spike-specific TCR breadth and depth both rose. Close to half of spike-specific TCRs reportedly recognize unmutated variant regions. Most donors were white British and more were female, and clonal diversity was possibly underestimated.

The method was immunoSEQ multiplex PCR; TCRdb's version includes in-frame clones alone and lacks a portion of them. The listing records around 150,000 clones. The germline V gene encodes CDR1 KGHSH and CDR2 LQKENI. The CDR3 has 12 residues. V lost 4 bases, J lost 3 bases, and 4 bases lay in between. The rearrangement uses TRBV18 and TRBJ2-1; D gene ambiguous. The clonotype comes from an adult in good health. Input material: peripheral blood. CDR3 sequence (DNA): TGTGCCAGCTCACGAGACTACAATGAGCAGTTCTTC. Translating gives CASSRDYNEQFF. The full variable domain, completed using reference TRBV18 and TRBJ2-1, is NAGVMQNPRHLVRRRGQEARLRCSPMKGHSHVYWYRQLPEEGLKFMVYLQKENIIDESGMPKERFSAEFPKEGPSILRIQQVVRGDSAAYFCASSRDYNEQFFGPGTRLTVL.